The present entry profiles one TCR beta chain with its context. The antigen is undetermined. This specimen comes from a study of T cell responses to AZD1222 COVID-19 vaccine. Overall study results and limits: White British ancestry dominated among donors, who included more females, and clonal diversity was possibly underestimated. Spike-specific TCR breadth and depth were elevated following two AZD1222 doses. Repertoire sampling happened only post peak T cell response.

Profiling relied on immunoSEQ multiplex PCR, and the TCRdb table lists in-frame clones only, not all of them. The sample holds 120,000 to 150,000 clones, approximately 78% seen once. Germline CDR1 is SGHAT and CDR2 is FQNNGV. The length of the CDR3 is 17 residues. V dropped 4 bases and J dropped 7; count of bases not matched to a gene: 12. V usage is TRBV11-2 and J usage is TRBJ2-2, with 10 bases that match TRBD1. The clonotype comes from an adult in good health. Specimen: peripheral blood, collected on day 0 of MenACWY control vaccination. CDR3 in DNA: TGTGCCAGCAGCTCCTACCCCGGGACAGGGGTGGTCGGGGAGCTGTTTTTT. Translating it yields CASSSYPGTGVVGELFF.